This entry concerns a single T cell receptor beta chain. No antigen is known for it. Per-base qualities were not stored, and no clone one base away is much larger. Participants in the prospective study were aged about 18 to 90 years, lived in some 24 United States geographic areas, and enrolled through a virtual design. In the prospective study, participants were assigned to cohorts based on the clinical history participants reported in a screening survey and a study questionnaire. Recovered participants in ImmuneRACE Cohort 3 were defined by two consecutive negative NP/OP PCR tests, clearance by a healthcare professional, or resolution of symptoms. In the prospective study, mobile phlebotomists collected whole blood, serum and a nasopharyngeal or oropharyngeal swab from each participant. Additional blood draws and questionnaires over an approximately 2-month period could optionally be provided by prospective study participants. Before DNA extraction, blood samples from the prospective study were shipped at room temperature or frozen.

These data belong to a study of blood T cell repertoires in COVID-19 (dated by TCRdb to about 2020). Background for the entire study: Samples covering the acute and convalescent phases of COVID-19 were provided by collaborators in the United States, Italy and Spain. The prospective study material was composed of cDNA or gDNA derived from T cells, B-cell-depleted T cells, or PBMCs. Deeply sampled blood TCRbeta repertoires from subjects exposed to, actively infected with, or recovered from COVID-19 were included in the dataset. A freely available public database, intended as a resource for researchers studying the immune response to SARS-CoV-2, is where the repertoires were released. Samples came from the ongoing ImmuneRACE study (first 160 participants) plus 1,254 subjects from 6 global collaborators. The sample metadata nearly always contained a de-identified subject ID, COVID-19 status, age in years and sex. Where available, HLA class I and class II types were taken from metadata supplied by the sample provider and were not determined by assay-based typing.

What the study reported, not specific to this receptor: How much clinical and demographic metadata was included differed by source and by participant, and the metadata was provided uncurated.

V gives up 3 bases and J gives up 11 bases, and the segment between their germline ends measures 22 bases. As encoded in the germline V gene (reference sequence), CDR1 is LNHDA while CDR2 is SQIVND. Inclusive of the bounding cysteine and phenylalanine, the CDR3 is 15 residues long. The sequence is cut down to CDR3 DNA, 45 bases in frame from base 1. The immunoSEQ Assay, a bias-controlled multiplex PCR, was used to amplify TCRbeta CDR3 regions from genomic DNA. As for the original processing: Nucleated cell counts per sample were estimated from amplification of reference gene primers within the assay. To quantify the absolute abundance of each unique TCRbeta CDR3 rearrangement, sequence reads were collapsed and filtered. Productive Simpson clonality was computed per sample as the square root of Simpson's diversity index over productive rearrangements. Drawn from immuneACCESS, this table holds only the in-frame rearrangements with V and J called that TCRdb kept. Clones are partly lost; checked studies trace under half to an unresolved V gene and leave the rest unexplained. That table furnishes V, J and clone size, whereas the DNA furnished D and trimming. The sample includes about 170,000 clones, with about 90% observed a single time. The ten biggest clones cover roughly 7.3% of the sample.

Sample: PBMCs or T cells enriched from blood (not recorded which). The sequence was collected from a woman between 45 and 65 years old who had recovered from COVID-19. The receptor chain draws on TRBV19 and TRBJ1-1, with TRBD1 tentatively as D gene (6 bases match). The DNA sequence is TGTGCCAGTAGTATTGGTCGTCGGGGTTCAGGGGCGGCTTTCTTT. This yields the protein CASSIGRRGSGAAFF.